These T cell receptor beta chains were read from a single sample in a study of lymphopenia after photon versus proton radiotherapy. TCRdb's copy holds only in-frame clones and misses some; the assay was immunoSEQ multiplex PCR. The sample lists more than 15,000 clones, over 80% occurring once. The sample in question was peripheral blood, obtained from a patient treated with photon-based radiotherapy. The receptors were sampled from a man between 60 and 75 years old with pancreatic cancer. Both conserved end residues are part of each CDR3. Each record gives: clone size, V gene, J gene, D gene, CDR3 DNA, CDR3 protein. A D gene is named only where the DNA matches it firmly. Part of the rows lack a size; the others show once, few, many or a class for expanded clones.

clone_size: -
v_call: TRBV25-1
j_call: TRBJ1-5
d_call: -
cdr3_nt: TGTGCCAGCAGTGAGGCAGGCCCAGAGAGTCAGCCCCAGCATTTT
cdr3_aa: CASSEAGPESQPQHF

clone_size: -
v_call: TRBV7-7
j_call: TRBJ2-2
d_call: TRBD1
cdr3_nt: TGTGCCAGCAGCCGGACAGGGACAGGCACCGGGGAGCTGTTTTTT
cdr3_aa: CASSRTGTGTGELFF

clone_size: -
v_call: TRBV27
j_call: TRBJ1-6
d_call: TRBD1
cdr3_nt: TGTGCCAGCAGTCCCCGACAGGGCGGGTCACCCCTCCACTTT
cdr3_aa: CASSPRQGGSPLHF

clone_size: -
v_call: TRBV30
j_call: TRBJ1-4
d_call: -
cdr3_nt: TGTGCCTGGAGTGTACCAACAGGGCCACTAAGTGAAAAACTGTTTTTT
cdr3_aa: CAWSVPTGPLSEKLFF

clone_size: -
v_call: TRBV10-3
j_call: TRBJ2-5
d_call: -
cdr3_nt: TGTGCCATCATGGGGGGGCAGGGTGAGACCCAGTACTTC
cdr3_aa: CAIMGGQGETQYF

clone_size: -
v_call: TRBV18
j_call: TRBJ1-3
d_call: -
cdr3_nt: TGTGCCAGCTCACCATATCCAGGGGCCACCTCTGGAAACACCATATATTTT
cdr3_aa: CASSPYPGATSGNTIYF

clone_size: once
v_call: TRBV5-4
j_call: TRBJ2-3
d_call: TRBD2
cdr3_nt: TGTGCCAGCAGCTTGGCCGGGACTAGAAGGGATACGCAGTATTTT
cdr3_aa: CASSLAGTRRDTQYF

clone_size: -
v_call: TRBV6-1
j_call: TRBJ1-1
d_call: TRBD1
cdr3_nt: TGTGCCAGCCAGACAGGGGTCACTGAAGCTTTCTTT
cdr3_aa: CASQTGVTEAFF

clone_size: few
v_call: TRBV5-6
j_call: TRBJ2-3
d_call: -
cdr3_nt: TGTGCCAGCAGCTTTTTAGATACGCAGTATTTT
cdr3_aa: CASSFLDTQYF

clone_size: -
v_call: TRBV5-1
j_call: TRBJ1-1
d_call: -
cdr3_nt: TGCGCCAGCAGCTTGTATTCTTCAGGGCTCATCGCTGAAGCTTTCTTT
cdr3_aa: CASSLYSSGLIAEAFF

clone_size: -
v_call: TRBV18
j_call: TRBJ1-1
d_call: -
cdr3_nt: TGTGCCAGCTCACCAAGGCTCGTCAGGGGAGGGAACACTGAAGCTTTCTTT
cdr3_aa: CASSPRLVRGGNTEAFF

clone_size: -
v_call: TRBV9
j_call: TRBJ1-5
d_call: -
cdr3_nt: TGTGCCAGCAGCGAAGGGCAGGGGAGCAATCAGCCCCAGCATTTT
cdr3_aa: CASSEGQGSNQPQHF

clone_size: -
v_call: TRBV19
j_call: TRBJ1-1
d_call: TRBD1
cdr3_nt: TGTGCCAGTAGTAACCAAGGACAGGGGGCCCGGACTGAAGCTTTCTTT
cdr3_aa: CASSNQGQGARTEAFF

clone_size: -
v_call: TRBV5-1
j_call: TRBJ2-3
d_call: -
cdr3_nt: TGCGCCAGCGGCTTGGCCGCGACTAGGGGCACAGATACGCAGTATTTT
cdr3_aa: CASGLAATRGTDTQYF

clone_size: -
v_call: TRBV10-2
j_call: TRBJ1-1
d_call: -
cdr3_nt: TGCGCCAGCAGTGAATATAGGGGGTTCACTGAAGCTTTCTTT
cdr3_aa: CASSEYRGFTEAFF

clone_size: -
v_call: TRBV4-1
j_call: TRBJ1-2
d_call: -
cdr3_nt: TGCGCCAGCAGCCAAGGGACGGCTGGAACCACAAACTATGGCTACACCTTC
cdr3_aa: CASSQGTAGTTNYGYTF

clone_size: -
v_call: TRBV19
j_call: TRBJ1-2
d_call: -
cdr3_nt: TGTGCCAGTAGCCTGCCGGGACACGGAATTATTGGCTACACCTTC
cdr3_aa: CASSLPGHGIIGYTF

clone_size: -
v_call: TRBV5-4
j_call: TRBJ2-7
d_call: TRBD1
cdr3_nt: TGTGCCAGCAGCAAAAAGGGACAGGGCGATTCCTACGAGCAGTACTTC
cdr3_aa: CASSKKGQGDSYEQYF

clone_size: -
v_call: TRBV25-1
j_call: TRBJ2-5
d_call: -
cdr3_nt: TGTGCCAGCAGTGAATGGGCAGGGAGGGGGGAGACCCAGTACTTC
cdr3_aa: CASSEWAGRGETQYF

clone_size: -
v_call: TRBV6-5
j_call: TRBJ1-5
d_call: -
cdr3_nt: TGTGCCAGCAGTCCAGGGATTTTAGTCAATCAGCCCCAGCATTTT
cdr3_aa: CASSPGILVNQPQHF

clone_size: -
v_call: TRBV19
j_call: TRBJ1-5
d_call: TRBD1
cdr3_nt: TGTGCCAGTAGTTCCAGGGGGCCGGCAGGGAATCAGCCCCAGCATTTT
cdr3_aa: CASSSRGPAGNQPQHF

clone_size: -
v_call: TRBV5-1
j_call: TRBJ2-3
d_call: -
cdr3_nt: TGCGCCAGCAGCCCGGGGGACAGTTACACAGATACGCAGTATTTT
cdr3_aa: CASSPGDSYTDTQYF

clone_size: -
v_call: TRBV6-1
j_call: TRBJ2-7
d_call: TRBD2
cdr3_nt: TGTGCCAGCAGACCCAGCGGGGGGCCCGAGCAGTACTTC
cdr3_aa: CASRPSGGPEQYF

clone_size: -
v_call: TRBV25-1
j_call: TRBJ1-1
d_call: -
cdr3_nt: TGTGCCAGCAGTGGAAGTTGGGGGAACACTGAAGCTTTCTTT
cdr3_aa: CASSGSWGNTEAFF

clone_size: -
v_call: TRBV5-5
j_call: TRBJ1-1
d_call: -
cdr3_nt: TGTGCCAGCAGCTTGTCCCAGTGGGGCACTGAAGCTTTCTTT
cdr3_aa: CASSLSQWGTEAFF

clone_size: once
v_call: TRBV5-6
j_call: TRBJ2-5
d_call: -
cdr3_nt: TGTGCCAGCAGCTTTCCCCAGCTGGAGACCCAGTACTTC
cdr3_aa: CASSFPQLETQYF

clone_size: -
v_call: TRBV2
j_call: TRBJ2-5
d_call: -
cdr3_nt: TGTGCCAGCAGTGAGGGGCCGGGGGCAGGAGAAGAGACCCAGTACTTC
cdr3_aa: CASSEGPGAGEETQYF

clone_size: -
v_call: TRBV7-9
j_call: TRBJ2-7
d_call: -
cdr3_nt: TGTGCCAGCAGCTTAGGGGGGGATCTCTACGAGCAGTACTTC
cdr3_aa: CASSLGGDLYEQYF

clone_size: -
v_call: TRBV6-5
j_call: TRBJ2-2
d_call: -
cdr3_nt: TGTGCCAGCAGTTATAGGCGGAGGACGAACACCGGGGAGCTGTTTTTT
cdr3_aa: CASSYRRRTNTGELFF

clone_size: -
v_call: TRBV10-2
j_call: TRBJ2-7
d_call: -
cdr3_nt: TGCGCCAGCAGGGGGAGGCACTACGAGCAGTACTTC
cdr3_aa: CASRGRHYEQYF

clone_size: -
v_call: TRBV11-3
j_call: TRBJ2-3
d_call: -
cdr3_nt: TGTGCCAGCAGCTTAGGGGGCGGTAACACAGATACGCAGTATTTT
cdr3_aa: CASSLGGGNTDTQYF

clone_size: -
v_call: TRBV10-3
j_call: TRBJ1-5
d_call: -
cdr3_nt: TGTGCCATCAGTGACAGCAATCAGCCCCAGCATTTT
cdr3_aa: CAISDSNQPQHF

clone_size: -
v_call: TRBV7-4
j_call: TRBJ1-5
d_call: -
cdr3_nt: TGTGCCAGCAGCTTAGGGTCCGACAACCGACAGGCTAGCAATCAGCCCCAGCATTTT
cdr3_aa: CASSLGSDNRQASNQPQHF

clone_size: few
v_call: TRBV29-1
j_call: TRBJ1-1
d_call: -
cdr3_nt: TGCAGCGTTGAAGCTCACGGGGGAAGGGACACTGAAGCTTTCTTT
cdr3_aa: CSVEAHGGRDTEAFF

clone_size: once
v_call: TRBV7-9
j_call: TRBJ2-1
d_call: -
cdr3_nt: TGTGCCAGCAGCTCCCCTAAGGGGTTCTACAATGAGCAGTTCTTC
cdr3_aa: CASSSPKGFYNEQFF

clone_size: -
v_call: TRBV4-2
j_call: TRBJ1-1
d_call: TRBD1
cdr3_nt: TGTGCCAGCAGCCAGGGACAGGGACGTGGGTACACTGAAGCTTTCTTT
cdr3_aa: CASSQGQGRGYTEAFF

clone_size: -
v_call: TRBV14
j_call: TRBJ1-4
d_call: TRBD1
cdr3_nt: TGTGCCAGCAGCCAAATACGGAGACAGGGTTCTAATGAAAAACTGTTTTTT
cdr3_aa: CASSQIRRQGSNEKLFF

clone_size: -
v_call: TRBV13
j_call: TRBJ2-1
d_call: TRBD1
cdr3_nt: TGTGCCAGCAGCTTTGGGGACAGGGAATACAATGAGCAGTTCTTC
cdr3_aa: CASSFGDREYNEQFF

clone_size: once
v_call: TRBV7-3
j_call: TRBJ1-3
d_call: TRBD1
cdr3_nt: TGTGCCAGCAGCTTCACAGGGGGCTCTGGAAACACCATATATTTT
cdr3_aa: CASSFTGGSGNTIYF

clone_size: -
v_call: TRBV5-1
j_call: TRBJ1-1
d_call: -
cdr3_nt: TGCGCCAGCAGCTTGGATGGTCGGGGGGCGAGTTACACTGAAGCTTTCTTT
cdr3_aa: CASSLDGRGASYTEAFF

clone_size: -
v_call: TRBV29-1
j_call: TRBJ1-2
d_call: -
cdr3_nt: TGCAGCGTACGGACAGCCGCCGTTGTTTATGGCTACACCTTC
cdr3_aa: CSVRTAAVVYGYTF

clone_size: -
v_call: TRBV5-4
j_call: TRBJ2-2
d_call: -
cdr3_nt: TGTGCCAGCAGCTTGGAGGGTAGCGGGGAGCTGTTTTTT
cdr3_aa: CASSLEGSGELFF

clone_size: -
v_call: TRBV2
j_call: TRBJ2-5
d_call: TRBD2
cdr3_nt: TGTGCCAGCAAGGATTGGATACGCGGGGGCCAAGAGACCCAGTACTTC
cdr3_aa: CASKDWIRGGQETQYF

clone_size: few
v_call: TRBV18
j_call: TRBJ1-3
d_call: TRBD1
cdr3_nt: TGTGCCAGCTCACCCCGACAGGGCTACTCTGGAAACACCATATATTTT
cdr3_aa: CASSPRQGYSGNTIYF

clone_size: -
v_call: TRBV4-1
j_call: TRBJ1-6
d_call: -
cdr3_nt: TGCGCCAGCAGCCAAGATGGGGGGATTGGGGATTCACCCCTCCACTTT
cdr3_aa: CASSQDGGIGDSPLHF

clone_size: -
v_call: TRBV5-1
j_call: TRBJ1-4
d_call: TRBD1
cdr3_nt: TGCGCCAGCAGCCAGGGGGCGGTGGCAACTAATGAAAAACTGTTTTTT
cdr3_aa: CASSQGAVATNEKLFF

clone_size: -
v_call: TRBV6-6
j_call: TRBJ1-1
d_call: -
cdr3_nt: TGTGCCAGCAGCCCCTTGTTTGGAGGGGACACTGAAGCTTTCTTT
cdr3_aa: CASSPLFGGDTEAFF

clone_size: -
v_call: TRBV30
j_call: TRBJ1-1
d_call: TRBD1
cdr3_nt: TGTGCCTGGACGAGGGGACAGGTGAACACTGAAGCTTTCTTT
cdr3_aa: CAWTRGQVNTEAFF

clone_size: -
v_call: TRBV4-2
j_call: TRBJ1-5
d_call: -
cdr3_nt: TGTGCCAGCAGCCAAGATGGGCAGTTTAGCAATCAGCCCCAGCATTTT
cdr3_aa: CASSQDGQFSNQPQHF

clone_size: -
v_call: TRBV18
j_call: TRBJ1-2
d_call: -
cdr3_nt: TGTGCCAGCTCAACTGAGACAGTCTATGGCTACACCTTC
cdr3_aa: CASSTETVYGYTF

clone_size: -
v_call: TRBV6-6
j_call: TRBJ1-2
d_call: -
cdr3_nt: TGTGCCAGCAGGCCGGGGAACTATGGCTACACCTTC
cdr3_aa: CASRPGNYGYTF

clone_size: once
v_call: TRBV5-4
j_call: TRBJ2-7
d_call: -
cdr3_nt: TGTGCCAGCAGCTTGCTTCACGGGTACGAGCAGTACTTC
cdr3_aa: CASSLLHGYEQYF

clone_size: few
v_call: TRBV7-9
j_call: TRBJ1-2
d_call: -
cdr3_nt: TGTGCCAGCAGCGAGGGGAGGGGGTACTATGGCTACACCTTC
cdr3_aa: CASSEGRGYYGYTF

clone_size: -
v_call: TRBV27
j_call: TRBJ1-6
d_call: -
cdr3_nt: TGTGCCAGCAGCCCACAGGGCTTCGGCTCACCCCTCCACTTT
cdr3_aa: CASSPQGFGSPLHF

clone_size: -
v_call: TRBV5-1
j_call: TRBJ2-3
d_call: -
cdr3_nt: TGCGCCAGCAGCTTGGGATGGGATACGCAGTATTTT
cdr3_aa: CASSLGWDTQYF

clone_size: -
v_call: TRBV7-8
j_call: TRBJ2-5
d_call: -
cdr3_nt: TGTGCCAGCAGCTTAGGACTCGGACCCGCCCAAGAGACCCAGTACTTC
cdr3_aa: CASSLGLGPAQETQYF

clone_size: -
v_call: TRBV11-2
j_call: TRBJ1-5
d_call: TRBD1
cdr3_nt: TGTGCCAGCAGCTCCCCCCGGGACAGGAATGAGAAGAGCAATCAGCCCCAGCATTTT
cdr3_aa: CASSSPRDRNEKSNQPQHF

clone_size: once
v_call: TRBV5-6
j_call: TRBJ2-5
d_call: -
cdr3_nt: TGTGCCAGCAGCTCCTTCGTCAGGGTTTTAGAGACCCAGTACTTC
cdr3_aa: CASSSFVRVLETQYF

clone_size: few
v_call: TRBV7-2
j_call: TRBJ2-1
d_call: -
cdr3_nt: TGTGCCAGCAGCTTAGCGAGGAACCCTGCTCGGAATGAGCAGTTCTTC
cdr3_aa: CASSLARNPARNEQFF

clone_size: -
v_call: TRBV10-3
j_call: TRBJ2-1
d_call: -
cdr3_nt: TGTGCCATCGGGGGTGGCAATGAGCAGTTCTTC
cdr3_aa: CAIGGGNEQFF